These 29 T cell receptor beta chains originate from one sample sequenced in a study of type 1 regulatory T cells listed by TCRdb under 2021. The sample was run on an Illumina MiSeq. TCRdb handled the public reads itself, with Q25 trimming in fastp and clone calling in MiXCR, and kept productive beta chains. Entries are consolidated by CDR3 protein sequence, retaining the most common genes and DNA. This sample has about 74,000 distinct CDR3 sequences in its table, and approximately 64% of those were observed once. 7.6% of the sample is in the top ten clones. Antigens of these TCRs are unknown. The specimen was cultured T cells, either the whole culture or a sorted T cell fraction (not recorded which). The cell subset or site label of this sample denotes: Tr1-enriched cell product generated in vitro against host alloantigens. Receptor source: a human donor in good health.

The V call is TRBV20-1, the J call TRBJ1-1; 9 nucleotides agree with TRBD1. The CDR3 length is 14 residues. CDR1 DFQATT and CDR2 SNEGSKA come from the germline V gene (reference sequence). The ends lost 5 bases at V and 7 bases at J; junction bases unmatched: 11. The CDR3 coding sequence is TGCAGTGCTGAAGGCCGGGACAGGGCACTTGAAGCTTTCTTT. It codes for CSAEGRDRALEAFF.

V gene TRBV19 combines with J gene TRBJ1-5, with a possible D match to TRBD1 (5 bases). The CDR3 extends over 18 amino acids. Trimming removed 4 bases from V and 11 bases from J, with 30 bases in between. Germline lookup yields CDR1 LNHDA and CDR2 SQIVND (reference sequence). The CDR3 reads CASSRHRLIGATEQAQHF. In DNA form, the CDR3 reads TGTGCCAGTAGTAGGCATCGGCTAATTGGGGCCACGGAACAGGCCCAGCATTTT. The variable domain in full, with the rest retrieved from reference TRBV19 and TRBJ1-5, is DGGITQSPKYLFRKEGQNVTLSCEQNLNHDAMYWYRQDPGQGLRLIYYSQIVNDFQKGDIAEGYSVSREKKESFPLTVTSAQKNPTAFYLCASSRHRLIGATEQAQHFGDGTRLSIL.

The CDR3 DNA is TGCGCCAACCCTATGGAGGGATTAAATTCACCCCTCCACTTT. Its protein is CANPMEGLNSPLHF. The chain employs TRBV5-1 and TRBJ1-6; no clear D. Trimming took off 9 bases at V and 7 bases at J, with 17 bases between the two ends. CDR1 SGHRS and CDR2 YFSETQ come from the germline V gene. This CDR3 region has 14 residues.

The chain recombines TRBV29-1 with TRBJ2-7; 10 nucleotides match TRBD1. The V gene end was trimmed by 3 bases and the J gene end by 1 base; junction bases not matched to a gene: 6. Per the germline V gene, CDR1 is SQVTM and CDR2 is ANQGSEA. The CDR3 covers 15 residues. As DNA, the CDR3 is TGCAGCGTTGAGGGGACAGGGGCTGGGTCCTACGAGCAGTACTTC. It is translated as CSVEGTGAGSYEQYF.

The chain has TRBV4-3 and TRBJ2-7, with D possibly being TRBD1 (5 bases). Trimming left V 3 bases short and J 3 bases short, with 15 bases between. The germline CDR1 and CDR2 sequences are LGHNA and YSLEER. The CDR3 is made up of 15 amino acids. The CDR3 coding sequence is TGCGCCAGCAGCCAGGAACCGCAGGGCGACTACGAGCAGTACTTC. Translating it yields CASSQEPQGDYEQYF.

V gene TRBV12-5 combines with J gene TRBJ2-1, with 11 bases matching TRBD2. The CDR3 is 18 amino acids. J was trimmed by 7 bases and V by 1 base; bases with no gene match: 12. Germline V CDR1 and CDR2: LGHNT, FRNRAP. CDR3 loop: CASGLALGETSGTNEQFF. CDR3 in DNA: TGTGCTAGTGGTTTGGCACTTGGGGAGACTAGCGGGACTAATGAGCAGTTCTTC.

The chain uses TRBV12-3 or TRBV12-4 and TRBJ2-7; D is tentatively TRBD1 or TRBD2 (5 bases each). Trimming removed 2 bases at V and 4 bases at J, with 15 bases between. The CDR3 covers 15 residues. The chain's CDR3 is CASSLPSRGGYEQYF. The DNA for the CDR3 is TGTGCCAGCAGTTTACCCTCACGGGGCGGGTACGAGCAGTACTTC.

This clonotype turned up a few times. The rearrangement links TRBV10-3 to TRBJ2-1, with TRBD1 matching over 7 bases. Trimming took 3 bases from V and 8 from J; bases not matched to a gene: 7. CDR3 length equals 14 residues. Germline assignment: CDR1 ENHRY and CDR2 SYGVKD. The CDR3 DNA is TGTGCCATCAGTGACGATACAGGGGATCATGAGCAGTTCTTC. This sequence encodes CAISDDTGDHEQFF.

This sequence joins TRBV20-1 and TRBJ2-1; D tentatively reads TRBD1 or TRBD2 (5 bases each). The CDR3 extends over 14 amino acids. Germline V lookup: CDR1 DFQATT, CDR2 SNEGSKA (reference sequence). V was shortened by 2 bases and J by 8 bases, with 16 bases between the two germline ends. CDR3 bases: TGCAGTGCTAGAATCCCCGAGAGGGGTCATGAGCAGTTCTTC. Protein: CSARIPERGHEQFF.

CDR3 DNA: TGCAGTGCTAGAGTTGTAGCGGGAGGGTGGAATGAGCAGTTCTTC. Translating gives CSARVVAGGWNEQFF. The chain joins TRBV20-1 to TRBJ2-1; TRBD2 matches at 11 bases. The CDR3 is 15 residues long. The V and J ends lost 1 base and 7 bases, in that order; junction bases with no gene match: 6. Germline V gives CDR1 DFQATT, CDR2 SNEGSKA (reference sequence).

The V call is TRBV6-5, the J call TRBJ2-2; TRBD2 matches at 10 bases. The CDR3 consists of 14 residues. The J segment lost 6 bases and the V segment lost 7 bases, leaving 5 bases of the junction unmatched. From germline, CDR1 is MNHEY and CDR2 SVGAGI. CDR3 nucleotide sequence: TGTGCCAGCACAGCGGGAGGGCTATCCGGGGAGCTGTTTTTT. This encodes CASTAGGLSGELFF.

This clonotype was seen a few times. The V gene is TRBV4-3, the J gene TRBJ1-6, with D unclear. Trimming stripped 0 bases from V and 2 bases from J, with 5 bases between. The germline V gene has CDR1 LGHNA and CDR2 YSLEER. There are 15 residues in the CDR3. In DNA, the CDR3 is TGCGCCAGCAGCCAAGAGTGGGCCTATAATTCACCCCTCCACTTT. It specifies CASSQEWAYNSPLHF.

V and J are TRBV2 and TRBJ1-4; 12 nucleotides match TRBD1. The CDR3 is 15 residues long. V shed 8 bases, J shed 2 bases, and the junction held 3 bases outside the gene matches. Germline V CDR1 and CDR2: SNHLY, FYNNEI. The CDR3: CASGGTGGTNEKLFF. The DNA of the CDR3 is TGTGCCAGCGGAGGGACAGGGGGCACTAATGAAAAACTGTTTTTT.

This clonotype has a single count. The chain has TRBV4-3 and TRBJ1-1, with TRBD1 identical over 9 bases. Germline values: CDR1 LGHNA, CDR2 YSLEER. This CDR3 is built from 15 residues. After removal of 2 bases from V and 3 bases from J, the junction contained 4 bases not matched to a gene. The CDR3 DNA reads as TGCGCCAGCAGCCAACCGGGACAGGGTCACACTGAAGCTTTCTTT. Amino acid sequence: CASSQPGQGHTEAFF.

This clonotype was counted between two and nine times. This sequence joins TRBV13 and TRBJ2-3; D is possibly TRBD1 (5 bases). With 5 bases removed from V and 8 bases from J, the gap between germline ends came to 17 bases. Per germline, CDR1 PRHDT and CDR2 FYEKMQ (reference sequence). This CDR3 has 14 amino acids. CDR3 amino acids: CASSPRQSWGTQYF. CDR3 coding DNA: TGTGCCAGCAGCCCCCGACAGAGTTGGGGTACGCAGTATTTT.

This clonotype appeared a few times. The chain has TRBV4-1 and TRBJ2-1, with D perhaps TRBD1 or TRBD2 (5 bases each). The germline gives CDR1 MGHRA, CDR2 YSYEKL. CDR3 length equals 17 residues. Between the trimmed V and J ends, which lost 2 bases and 2 bases, there was a span of 16 bases. The CDR3 region is CASSQNLGQGAYNEQFF. The CDR3 region has the DNA TGCGCCAGCAGCCAAAACCTTGGGCAGGGAGCCTACAATGAGCAGTTCTTC.

J is TRBJ2-7 and V is TRBV18; no clear D. V was cut by 3 bases and J by 2 bases, with 14 bases left in between. Germline CDR1 KGHSH, CDR2 LQKENI. This CDR3 spans 15 amino acids. The CDR3 here is CASSPGLTEAYEQYF. The CDR3 region has the DNA TGTGCCAGCTCACCCGGATTGACCGAAGCCTACGAGCAGTACTTC.

V gene TRBV7-2 combines with J gene TRBJ2-2; D uncertain. The germline gives CDR1 SGHTA, CDR2 FQGNSA. The CDR3 extends over 13 amino acids. Trimming cost V 4 bases and J 1 base, with 4 bases left between them. CDR3: CASSWGNTGELFF. The DNA of the CDR3 is TGTGCCAGCAGCTGGGGGAACACCGGGGAGCTGTTTTTT.

The chain carries TRBV19 and TRBJ1-1; the D is unclear. Germline values: CDR1 LNHDA, CDR2 SQIVND (reference sequence). V lost 0 bases and J 4 bases, leaving 12 bases between the germline ends. The CDR3 spans 15 residues. The CDR3 sequence is CASSIDPGKGTEAFF. In DNA form, the CDR3 reads TGTGCCAGTAGTATAGACCCGGGAAAAGGCACTGAAGCTTTCTTT. Filled out from reference TRBV19 and TRBJ1-1, the complete variable domain reads DGGITQSPKYLFRKEGQNVTLSCEQNLNHDAMYWYRQDPGQGLRLIYYSQIVNDFQKGDIAEGYSVSREKKESFPLTVTSAQKNPTAFYLCASSIDPGKGTEAFFGQGTRLTVV.

The chain combines TRBV19 with TRBJ2-1; TRBD1 matches 11 bases. The V segment lost 7 bases and the J segment 5 bases; nucleotides outside the gene matches: 10. This CDR3 region has 16 residues. CDR1 is LNHDA, CDR2 SQIVND, per germline (reference sequence). The CDR3 bases are TGTGCCAGTACTGATACACCGGGACAGGGGGACAATGAGCAGTTCTTC. Translating it yields CASTDTPGQGDNEQFF. Full variable domain (outside the CDR3, taken from reference TRBV19 and TRBJ2-1): DGGITQSPKYLFRKEGQNVTLSCEQNLNHDAMYWYRQDPGQGLRLIYYSQIVNDFQKGDIAEGYSVSREKKESFPLTVTSAQKNPTAFYLCASTDTPGQGDNEQFFGPGTRLTVL.

The table lists this clonotype with a few counts. V and J are TRBV7-9 and TRBJ1-2, with D hard to call. This CDR3 spans 14 amino acids. Germline CDR1 SEHNR, CDR2 FQNEAQ (reference sequence). Trimming took 6 bases from V and 4 from J, leaving 15 bases between them. CDR3 in amino acids: CASSILGGGYGYTF. In DNA, the CDR3 is TGTGCCAGCAGTATCCTGGGAGGTGGCTATGGCTACACCTTC.

The chain uses TRBV27 and TRBJ2-7; a possible D gene is TRBD2 (5 bases). In germline, CDR1 is MNHEY, CDR2 SMNVEV (reference sequence). The V end was cut by 2 bases, the J end by 4 bases, with 15 bases between. CDR3 length: 15 residues. The CDR3 region is CASSLNRGFGYEQYF. The CDR3 nucleotides are TGTGCCAGCAGTTTAAACAGAGGGTTTGGATACGAGCAGTACTTC.

The chain combines TRBV4-2 with TRBJ2-1; no firm D call. Germline V gene lookup returns CDR1 LGHNA and CDR2 YNFKEQ. The germline V and J ends were trimmed by 0 bases and 0 bases, with 15 bases remaining between them. CDR3 size: 18 residues. The CDR3 here is CASSQDFVGPSSYNEQFF. CDR3 in DNA: TGTGCCAGCAGCCAAGATTTCGTGGGCCCGAGCTCCTACAATGAGCAGTTCTTC.

V usage is TRBV4-1 and J usage is TRBJ1-2; D is unresolved. This CDR3 has 14 amino acids. Deletions cut 1 base from V and 0 bases from J, with 6 bases between. The germline V gene encodes CDR1 MGHRA and CDR2 YSYEKL. Here the CDR3 DNA reads TGCGCCAGCAGCCAAGTGGGGTCTAACTATGGCTACACCTTC. Amino acid sequence: CASSQVGSNYGYTF.

V is TRBV13 and J is TRBJ1-3; D call uncertain. Trimming pared 0 bases from V and 0 bases from J, leaving 9 bases between. The CDR3 spans 16 residues. Germline values: CDR1 PRHDT, CDR2 FYEKMQ (reference sequence). CDR3 DNA: TGTGCCAGCAGCTTAGGGCAGCTGATCTCTGGAAACACCATATATTTT. Encoded protein: CASSLGQLISGNTIYF.

The chain links TRBV20-1 to TRBJ2-1; D is unresolved. V was shortened by 0 bases and J by 8 bases, with 8 bases between the two germline ends. The CDR3 length is 12 residues. Germline V CDR1 and CDR2: DFQATT, SNEGSKA (reference sequence). This CDR3 is CSARDHSDEQFF. In DNA form, the CDR3 reads TGCAGTGCTAGAGATCACAGCGATGAGCAGTTCTTC.

The rearrangement joins TRBV6-2 or TRBV6-3 to TRBJ1-5, with a tentative D call TRBD1 (5 bases). The ends were cut back, 3 bases at V and 3 bases at J, with 12 bases in the middle. The germline V gene has CDR1 MNHEY and CDR2 SVGEGT. CDR3 length equals 15 residues. Here the CDR3 DNA reads TGTGCCAGCAGTTATCGGGGGGGGAACAATCAGCCCCAGCATTTT. Translating it yields CASSYRGGNNQPQHF.

This chain links TRBV14 with TRBJ2-7; 7 nucleotides match TRBD2. V lost 2 bases and J lost 6; bases outside the gene matches: 10. Germline-derived CDR1 and CDR2 are SGHDN and FVKESK. This CDR3 is 15 amino acids long. The CDR3 DNA reads TGTGCCAGCAGCCAAAGGTCCAGCGGGATTTTCGAGCAGTACTTC. Its translation: CASSQRSSGIFEQYF.

The DNA of the CDR3 is TGTGCCAGCAGTTTACAAGTGGGAGAGGGCTACAATGAGCAGTTCTTC. It is translated as CASSLQVGEGYNEQFF. The chain combines TRBV12-3 or TRBV12-4 with TRBJ2-1; a possible D gene is TRBD2 (5 bases). This CDR3 region has 16 residues. Trimming took off 2 bases at V and 3 bases at J, with 14 bases between the two ends.